This TCR beta chain was found in a study of a mutant IDH1 vaccine in newly diagnosed glioma. As for the study in general: Vaccines were begun 4-6 weeks after radiotherapy alone, or with temozolomide cycles.

This clone has more than one count but fewer than ten. Its antigen is unidentified. This sample's time point: week 35, safety follow-up. It was 300 ug of mutant IDH1 20-mer peptide that made up each vaccine dose, given with topical imiquimod. This table comes from immunoSEQ multiplex PCR, and its TCRdb copy is limited to in-frame clones, with some not included. Of tens of thousands of clones in the sample, about 74% were seen once. This CDR3 is built from 14 residues. Germline V gene sequence: CDR1 MNHNS, CDR2 SASEGT. The V and J ends lost 2 bases and 3 bases respectively, with 8 bases between them. This sample comprised PBMCs, obtained from a glioma patient whose treatment included an IDH1 peptide vaccine. This receptor was obtained from a man between 50 and 59 years old with glioma. V and J are TRBV6-1 and TRBJ1-5, with D maybe TRBD1 (5 bases). The CDR3 protein is CASSELDTNQPQHF. For the CDR3, the DNA is TGTGCCAGCAGTGAATTGGACACCAATCAGCCCCAGCATTTT.